The sequence of this TCR beta chain was determined in a study of T-cell memory formation after mild COVID-19 (dated by TCRdb to the early 2020s). For the wider study: TCR sequence clusters from the two donors were largely donor specific. Two young, previously healthy adult volunteers made up the cohort, one male and one female. Longitudinal TCRalpha and TCRbeta repertoire sequencing tracked T-cell clones expanding and contracting after mild COVID-19 in two donors.

CDR1 and CDR2, per the germline V gene, are MNHEY and SVGAGI. Including cysteine and phenylalanine, the CDR3 has 15 amino acids. The DNA shown is the 45-base CDR3, in frame from base 1. V was cut back by 5 bases and J by 0 bases, leaving a gap of 14 bases between them. Broader findings and caveats from the paper: Contracting CD4+ clones turned up mainly in the CM and EM memory subsets, whereas EMRA was where CD8+ clones were enriched. Some responding clones were found in pre-infection memory, which suggests that pre-existing cross-reactive memory T cells took part in the SARS-CoV-2 response. The study covered only a couple of mild cases, and larger cohorts including severe cases with pre-infection samples were considered necessary. The second-wave clones that peaked on day 37 were not confirmed to be SARS-CoV-2 specific. Clones contracting from day 15 to 85 had balanced CD4/CD8 phenotypes, while a second wave expanding from day 15 to 37 was biased towards CD4+.

This clonotype was observed a handful of times. It lacks a known antigen. Base qualities are not at hand, and no much larger clone is one base apart. Ficoll-Paque density gradient centrifugation was the method used to isolate PBMCs. Sequencing instrument: Illumina NovaSeq 6000. TCRalpha and TCRbeta cDNA libraries were constructed by 5'RACE with constant-segment primers, with sample barcodes and unique molecular identifiers being introduced. Trizol reagent was used to extract RNA from every sample. Amplification of the libraries took two PCR steps, and the second step added a second sample barcode plus Illumina TruSeq adapters. The libraries were sequenced on an Illumina NovaSeq using 2 x 150 bp paired-end reads. As for the original processing: With migec v1.2.7, reads were demultiplexed and then collapsed into UMI-guided consensus sequences. Using mixcr v2.1.11, UMI consensuses were aligned to TRA and TRB V and J templates and then assembled into clonotypes. Clonotypes were classified as expanded or contracted when called significant by both edgeR and NoisET, with noise models trained on biological replicates. For edgeR calls, the thresholds were a false discovery rate-adjusted p below 0.01 and a log2 fold-change of 1. As an exploratory analysis of dynamics, max-normalized trajectories of the 1000 most abundant clonotypes were examined with PCA combined with hierarchical clustering. Separately sequenced CD4+ and CD8+ repertoires were used to assign a CD4 or CD8 phenotype to each responding clone. The public sequencing data were trimmed at Q25 with fastp and processed into clonotypes with MiXCR by TCRdb, which kept only in-frame beta chains. Each entry is one CDR3 protein sequence, shown with its most common DNA and genes. Clone size and V and J calls follow TCRdb, not the original study. The sample yields under 550,000 distinct CDR3 sequences; around a sixth were counted once. In total, the top ten clones hold roughly an eighth of the sample.

The sample taken for sequencing was PBMCs or a T cell subset sorted from them (not recorded which). The sequence was obtained from an adult woman who had mild COVID-19 (a few samples of this study predate the infection). The sample titles of this study are shuffled in the database, so cell type and time point are left out; the donor was told from shared clones. The sequence joins TRBV6-5 to TRBJ2-7; matching of 5 bases hints at TRBD1 as the D gene. In nucleotides, the sequence is TGTGCCAGCAGTACGCAGACAGCTTTCTCCTACGAGCAGTACTTC. It specifies CASSTQTAFSYEQYF.